This is a list of T cell receptor beta chains from one sample in a study of blood T cell repertoires in COVID-19. The table came from immunoSEQ multiplex PCR; TCRdb's copy has only in-frame clones and leaves some out. The sample has under 200,000 clones, around 80% seen once. Material for sequencing was PBMCs or T cells enriched from blood (not recorded which). Receptors originate from a man over 45 who had recovered from COVID-19. Both conserved end residues are part of each CDR3. Each record gives: J gene, D gene, clone size, V gene, CDR3 protein, CDR3 DNA. A D gene is named only where the DNA matches it firmly. Not every row has a clone size; where given, it reads once, few, many or a size class.

TRBJ2-2	TRBD1	NA	TRBV9	CASSDAGGSGELFF	TGTGCCAGCAGCGATGCAGGGGGCTCCGGGGAGCTGTTTTTT
TRBJ1-3	TRBD1	NA	TRBV11-2	CASSQDRLTGNTIYF	TGTGCCAGCAGCCAGGACAGGTTAACGGGAAACACCATATATTTT
TRBJ2-3	NA	NA	TRBV7-9	CASSLAGGYTDTQYF	TGTGCCAGCAGCTTAGCGGGGGGATACACAGATACGCAGTATTTT
TRBJ1-5	NA	NA	TRBV27	CASSLSGGYSNQPQHF	TGTGCCAGCAGTTTGTCCGGGGGGTATAGCAATCAGCCCCAGCATTTT
TRBJ1-1	NA	NA	TRBV2	CASLTGYGNTEAFF	TGTGCCAGCTTAACAGGCTACGGGAACACTGAAGCTTTCTTT
TRBJ1-3	NA	NA	TRBV9	CASSVGQVSGNTIYF	TGTGCCAGCAGCGTAGGACAGGTCTCTGGAAACACCATATATTTT
TRBJ1-2	NA	NA	TRBV4-1	CASSQEREGYTF	TGCGCCAGCAGCCAGGAGAGGGAAGGCTACACCTTC
TRBJ2-2	NA	few	TRBV6-4	CASSPSHETGELFF	TGTGCCAGCAGCCCTTCCCATGAGACCGGGGAGCTGTTTTTT
TRBJ1-1	NA	NA	TRBV2	CASSEGRTPKNTEAFF	TGTGCCAGCAGTGAAGGAAGGACACCGAAGAACACTGAAGCTTTCTTT
TRBJ1-5	NA	NA	TRBV18	CASSQARSQPQHF	TGTGCCAGCTCACAAGCGAGATCCCAGCCCCAGCATTTT
TRBJ1-3	TRBD1	NA	TRBV6-5	CASSYTRTGGGNTIYF	TGTGCCAGCAGTTATACCCGGACAGGGGGAGGAAACACCATATATTTT
TRBJ1-6	TRBD1	NA	TRBV2	CASSGQGQVSPLHF	TGTGCCAGCTCTGGACAGGGGCAAGTTTCACCCCTCCACTTT
TRBJ1-1	NA	NA	TRBV6-5	CASRAQEDHTEAFF	TGTGCCAGCAGGGCCCAGGAGGATCACACTGAAGCTTTCTTT
TRBJ1-2	NA	NA	TRBV18	CASSTRTDRYGYTF	TGTGCCAGCTCAACAAGGACAGACCGCTATGGCTACACCTTC
TRBJ2-3	TRBD2	once	TRBV11-2	CASSLDSSGGGDTQYF	TGTGCCAGCAGCTTAGATTCGAGCGGGGGCGGAGATACGCAGTATTTT
TRBJ2-1	TRBD1	NA	TRBV6-5	CASSWGQGPYNEQFF	TGTGCCAGCAGCTGGGGACAGGGGCCTTACAATGAGCAGTTCTTC
TRBJ2-5	TRBD2	NA	TRBV2	CASSEGGLAGGETQYF	TGTGCCAGCAGTGAAGGTGGGCTAGCGGGTGGAGAGACCCAGTACTTC
TRBJ2-7	TRBD2	NA	TRBV7-3	CASSLGPSGADYEQYF	TGTGCCAGCAGCTTAGGCCCTAGCGGGGCGGACTACGAGCAGTACTTC
TRBJ2-7	TRBD1	few	TRBV15	CATSSKLDRDEQYF	TGTGCCACCAGCAGCAAGCTGGACAGGGACGAGCAGTACTTC
TRBJ2-1	NA	once	TRBV18	CASSGWNEQFF	TGTGCCAGCTCAGGCTGGAATGAGCAGTTCTTC
TRBJ1-4	NA	NA	TRBV9	CASSVRQGNEKLFF	TGTGCCAGCAGCGTAAGGCAGGGAAATGAAAAACTGTTTTTT
TRBJ2-2	NA	once	TRBV7-9	CASIQVGGTGELFF	TGTGCCAGCATCCAAGTAGGGGGCACCGGGGAGCTGTTTTTT
TRBJ2-3	NA	NA	TRBV7-2	CASSPGVGTLTDTQYF	TGTGCCAGCAGCCCCGGGGTAGGAACCCTCACAGATACGCAGTATTTT
TRBJ2-1	TRBD2	NA	TRBV5-4	CASSRGLAGVNEQFF	TGTGCCAGCAGCCGAGGACTAGCGGGGGTCAATGAGCAGTTCTTC
TRBJ1-6	TRBD1	NA	TRBV19	CASSANTGGASPLHF	TGTGCCAGTAGTGCCAACACAGGGGGAGCTTCACCCCTCCACTTT
TRBJ2-3	TRBD2	once	TRBV4-2	CASSHGTRTSGGADTQYF	TGTGCCAGCAGCCATGGCACTCGGACTAGCGGGGGGGCAGATACGCAGTATTTT
TRBJ1-1	NA	NA	TRBV4-2	CASSQEANTEAFF	TGTGCCAGCAGCCAAGAGGCCAACACTGAAGCTTTCTTT
TRBJ2-5	TRBD2	NA	TRBV7-9	CASSSPGAGGQETQYF	TGTGCCAGCAGCTCCCCCGGGGCGGGGGGCCAAGAGACCCAGTACTTC
TRBJ2-2	TRBD2	NA	TRBV27	CASSPLAGDITGELFF	TGTGCCAGCAGTCCACTAGCGGGGGACATCACCGGGGAGCTGTTTTTT
TRBJ1-2	NA	NA	TRBV27	CASSEDRYQYGYTF	TGTGCCAGCAGTGAAGACAGGTATCAGTATGGCTACACCTTC
TRBJ1-5	TRBD1	few	TRBV2	CASNTGGHNQPQHF	TGTGCCAGCAATACAGGGGGCCACAATCAGCCCCAGCATTTT
TRBJ2-5	TRBD2	NA	TRBV11-2	CATRGGLAGETQYF	TGTGCCACCCGGGGGGGGCTAGCAGGAGAGACCCAGTACTTC
TRBJ2-3	TRBD1	NA	TRBV6-5	CASGGTGRVDTQYF	TGTGCCAGCGGAGGGACAGGGAGGGTAGATACGCAGTATTTT
TRBJ1-5	TRBD1	NA	TRBV7-9	CASSEQGVGNQPQHF	TGTGCCAGCAGCGAACAGGGGGTCGGAAATCAGCCCCAGCATTTT
TRBJ1-6	TRBD1	NA	TRBV18	CASSPQKTGGADSPLHF	TGTGCCAGCTCACCACAGAAGACAGGGGGCGCGGATTCACCCCTCCACTTT
TRBJ2-7	NA	NA	TRBV14	CASSRIDRTYEQYF	TGTGCCAGCAGCCGGATCGACAGGACCTACGAGCAGTACTTC